A single sample is the source of the 30 T cell receptor beta chains below, sequenced in a study of T cell responses to AZD1222 COVID-19 vaccine. Repertoires were generated with immunoSEQ multiplex PCR, while TCRdb's copy carries only in-frame clones and drops some. Here the sample spans around 110,000 clones, roughly 88% being singletons. The sample was peripheral blood, taken on day 0 of MenACWY control vaccination. Receptors were obtained from an adult in good health.

This clone has more than one count but fewer than ten. J is TRBJ1-6 and V is TRBV27, with D perhaps matching TRBD1 (6 bases). The germline V and J ends were trimmed by 8 bases and 5 bases, with 10 bases remaining between them. This CDR3 spans 13 amino acids. Germline-derived CDR1 and CDR2 are MNHEY and SMNVEV (reference sequence). CDR3 sequence (DNA): TGTGCCAGCCAGACAGGTCATAATTCACCCCTCCACTTT. This codes for CASQTGHNSPLHF.

The genes are TRBV7-3 and TRBJ1-1, with no clear D. Looked up from germline, CDR1 is SGHTA and CDR2 is FQGTGA. The CDR3 sequence is 14 residues long. Trimming took 2 bases from V and 3 from J, leaving 10 bases between them. The CDR3 sequence: CASSLSGWDTEAFF. CDR3 coding DNA: TGTGCCAGCAGCTTATCGGGGTGGGACACTGAAGCTTTCTTT.

CDR3 coding DNA: TGTGCCAGCAGCACAGTCCCGGGACGGGTTAATGAAAAACTGTTTTTT. As protein: CASSTVPGRVNEKLFF. The V and J genes are TRBV5-6 and TRBJ1-4, with D possibly being TRBD1 (5 bases). Germline V CDR1 and CDR2: SGHDT, YYEEEE. Trimming left V 4 bases short and J 4 bases short, with 17 bases between. This CDR3 has 16 residues.

The CDR3 nucleotides read TGTGCCAGCAACTCCGGGGCAGGGACAAAAGAGACCCAGTACTTC. It yields the protein CASNSGAGTKETQYF. V is TRBV28 and J is TRBJ2-5; TRBD1 might be the D (6 bases). The CDR3 spans 15 residues. Trimming took 7 bases from V and 3 from J, leaving 18 bases between them. Germline CDR1 and CDR2: MDHEN and SYDVKM.

A few counts support this clone. The rearrangement uses TRBV24-1 and TRBJ1-5; no clear D. CDR1 KGHDR and CDR2 SFDVKD come from the germline V gene. The CDR3 runs to 13 residues. V dropped 5 bases and J dropped 7 bases, with 11 bases sitting between them. This CDR3 is CATSAWGEQPQHF. The CDR3 DNA reads TGTGCCACCAGTGCATGGGGAGAGCAGCCCCAGCATTTT.

This clone was detected once. The rearrangement links TRBV19 to TRBJ1-6; D is perhaps TRBD1 (5 bases). Germline CDR1 and CDR2: LNHDA and SQIVND (reference sequence). With 5 bases removed from V and 4 bases from J, the gap between germline ends came to 18 bases. CDR3 length: 17 amino acids. The CDR3, as DNA: TGTGCCAGTAGTGCACCAAACCGGGACGGTTATAATTCACCCCTCCACTTT. It is translated as CASSAPNRDGYNSPLHF.

This clone was seen just once. This chain links TRBV9 with TRBJ1-2; D unresolved. V lost 0 bases and J 4 bases, leaving 13 bases between the germline ends. The germline CDR1 and CDR2 sequences are SGDLS and YYNGEE. CDR3 size: 15 residues. The CDR3 nucleotides are TGTGCCAGCAGCGTAGAATTTGGGCCAACCTATGGCTACACCTTC. It specifies CASSVEFGPTYGYTF. The full variable domain, in which reference TRBV9 and TRBJ1-2 provide the parts outside the CDR3, is DSGVTQTPKHLITATGQRVTLRCSPRSGDLSVYWYQQSLDQGLQFLIQYYNGEERAKGNILERFSAQQFPDLHSELNLSSLELGDSALYFCASSVEFGPTYGYTFGSGTRLTVV.

The gene calls are TRBV6-5 and TRBJ2-7, with a possible D match to TRBD1 (6 bases). This CDR3 contains 13 residues. Deletions cut 5 bases from V and 3 bases from J, with 11 bases between. Germline CDR1 reads MNHEY; CDR2 reads SVGAGI. DNA of the CDR3: TGTGCCAGCAGTCTCGACAGGCGCTACGAGCAGTACTTC. This encodes CASSLDRRYEQYF.

This chain links TRBV5-1 with TRBJ2-1; D gene unclear. The length of the CDR3 is 13 residues. V lost 5 bases to trimming and J lost 5 bases, with 11 bases between them. Germline V CDR1 and CDR2: SGHRS, YFSETQ. The CDR3 loop reads CASSWYSDNEQFF. CDR3 nucleotide sequence: TGCGCCAGCAGTTGGTATTCAGACAATGAGCAGTTCTTC.

The chain couples TRBV5-8 to TRBJ1-6, with 8 bases aligning to TRBD1. CDR1 and CDR2 from the germline V gene are SGHTS and YDEGEE. The CDR3 is made up of 16 amino acids. The junction had 8 bases not matched to a gene; V was cut back by 2 bases and J by 7 bases. Written as DNA, the CDR3 is TGTGCCAGCAGCTTCTTGGGGGACAGGCTAAATTCACCCCTCCACTTT. This sequence encodes CASSFLGDRLNSPLHF.

V gene TRBV18 combines with J gene TRBJ2-6; D uncertain. V shed 0 bases and J shed 0 bases, with 3 bases lying between them. The CDR3 is made up of 15 amino acids. The germline gives CDR1 KGHSH, CDR2 LQKENI. CDR3 in DNA: TGTGCCAGCTCACCACCTACCTCTGGGGCCAACGTCCTGACTTTC. This gives the protein CASSPPTSGANVLTF.

This chain joins TRBV7-9 and TRBJ1-2; 7 bases map to TRBD1. CDR3 length equals 16 residues. Looked up from germline, CDR1 is SEHNR and CDR2 is FQNEAQ (reference sequence). The V segment lost 1 base and the J segment 3 bases; nucleotides outside the gene matches: 8. CDR3 DNA sequence: TGTGCCAGCAGCTTAGGGACAGGTGACTTTGACTATGGCTACACCTTC. This gives the protein CASSLGTGDFDYGYTF.

V gene TRBV13 combines with J gene TRBJ2-2; 10 nucleotides line up with TRBD1. This CDR3 contains 16 residues. J gave up 3 bases and V 5 bases, and 6 bases lay outside the gene matches. In germline, CDR1 is PRHDT, CDR2 FYEKMQ (reference sequence). CDR3 sequence reads: CASSATGGRYTGELFF. The CDR3 coding sequence is TGTGCCAGCAGCGCGACAGGGGGCCGGTACACCGGGGAGCTGTTTTTT.

The chain is built from TRBV9 and TRBJ2-2, with 11 positions matching TRBD2. Germline trimming cut 6 bases from V and 7 bases from J; bases unmatched to any gene: 5. The CDR3 consists of 14 residues. Germline CDR1 is SGDLS and CDR2 is YYNGEE. The CDR3 nucleotides are TGTGCCAGCACCCCGACTAGCGGGGACGGGGAGCTGTTTTTT. Amino acid sequence: CASTPTSGDGELFF.

CDR3 region: CATRGQGALNTEAFF. The CDR3 DNA is TGTGCCACAAGGGGACAGGGGGCTTTGAACACTGAAGCTTTCTTT. The chain employs TRBV24-1 and TRBJ1-1, with 12 bases fitting TRBD1. CDR3 length: 15 amino acids. Losses at the gene ends were 10 bases for V and 0 bases for J; bases not matched to a gene: 5. CDR1 is KGHDR and CDR2 is SFDVKD in the germline V gene.

The DNA for the CDR3 is TGTGCCAGCAGTCTAGACAGAGAGGGGGAAAAACTGTTTTTT. It translates to CASSLDREGEKLFF. The V gene is TRBV2, the J gene TRBJ1-4; D is perhaps TRBD1 (5 bases). Trimming took 5 bases from V and 8 from J, leaving 15 bases between them. Germline V gene lookup returns CDR1 SNHLY and CDR2 FYNNEI. This CDR3 contains 14 residues.

The chain recombines TRBV20-1 with TRBJ1-2; TRBD1 aligns across 7 bases. This CDR3 spans 14 amino acids. CDR1 is DFQATT, CDR2 SNEGSKA, per germline (reference sequence). With 3 bases clipped from V and 5 bases from J, the junction kept 9 bases outside the gene matches. Here the CDR3 reads CSASAGQSNYGYTF. The CDR3 bases are TGCAGTGCTAGTGCGGGACAGAGTAATTATGGCTACACCTTC.

The rearrangement joins TRBV6-5 to TRBJ1-6, with D unresolved. The ends were cut back, 6 bases at V and 4 bases at J, with 10 bases in the middle. The CDR3 spans 14 residues. Germline CDR1 is MNHEY and CDR2 is SVGAGI. The DNA of the CDR3 is TGTGCCAGCAGGATGGATGGGTATAATTCACCCCTCCACTTT. It encodes CASRMDGYNSPLHF.

The chain joins TRBV5-1 to TRBJ2-7; 11 bases are shared with TRBD2. V lost 1 base, J lost 3 bases, and 0 bases stayed unmatched. This CDR3 spans 14 amino acids. The V gene's germline CDR1 is SGHRS and CDR2 YFSETQ. The CDR3: CASSLTSGGYEQYF. CDR3 in DNA: TGCGCCAGCAGCTTGACTAGCGGGGGCTACGAGCAGTACTTC.

The chain recombines TRBV15 with TRBJ1-1; D remains ambiguous. This CDR3 spans 12 amino acids. Germline V gene data show CDR1 as LNHNV and CDR2 as YYDKDF (reference sequence). V shed 0 bases and J shed 7 bases, with 6 bases lying between them. CDR3 in amino acids: CATSRESVEAFF. The DNA for the CDR3 is TGTGCCACCAGCAGAGAAAGTGTTGAAGCTTTCTTT.

The rearrangement joins TRBV18 to TRBJ1-3, with D uncertain. V was pared by 2 bases and J by 0 bases, with 8 bases between. The germline V gene has CDR1 KGHSH and CDR2 LQKENI. CDR3 size: 15 residues. The chain's CDR3 is CASSPNEISGNTIYF. CDR3 DNA sequence: TGTGCCAGCTCACCAAATGAGATCTCTGGAAACACCATATATTTT. Supplemented by reference TRBV18 and TRBJ1-3, the full variable domain reads NAGVMQNPRHLVRRRGQEARLRCSPMKGHSHVYWYRQLPEEGLKFMVYLQKENIIDESGMPKERFSAEFPKEGPSILRIQQVVRGDSAAYFCASSPNEISGNTIYFGEGSWLTVV.

This chain links TRBV6-5 with TRBJ1-2; 7 nucleotides align to TRBD1. The CDR3 extends over 13 amino acids. Unmatched junction bases numbered 1, after V lost 5 bases and J lost 1 base. Germline V gene lookup returns CDR1 MNHEY and CDR2 SVGAGI. The CDR3 loop reads CASSRDSNYGYTF. For the CDR3, the DNA is TGTGCCAGCAGTAGGGACAGTAACTATGGCTACACCTTC.

This chain connects TRBV5-1 to TRBJ2-3, with 10 positions matching TRBD2. Germline V CDR1 and CDR2: SGHRS, YFSETQ. Germline trimming cut 5 bases from V and 1 base from J; bases unmatched to any gene: 7. This CDR3 spans 16 amino acids. CDR3 loop: CASRTIAGGGTDTQYF. Here the CDR3 DNA reads TGCGCCAGCAGGACCATAGCGGGGGGTGGCACAGATACGCAGTATTTT. Full variable domain (missing parts from reference TRBV5-1 and TRBJ2-3): KAGVTQTPRYLIKTRGQQVTLSCSPISGHRSVSWYQQTPGQGLQFLFEYFSETQRNKGNFPGRFSGRQFSNSRSEMNVSTLELGDSALYLCASRTIAGGGTDTQYFGPGTRLTVL.

The gene calls are TRBV11-1 and TRBJ2-1; possible D gene TRBD2, 6 bases. The germline V and J ends were trimmed by 8 bases and 1 base, with 12 bases remaining between them. The CDR3 has 14 residues. Germline CDR1 and CDR2: SGHAT and FQDESV (reference sequence). Here the CDR3 DNA reads TGTGCCAGCGGATTCGCGGGGTCCTACAATGAGCAGTTCTTC. This codes for CASGFAGSYNEQFF.

In its sample, this clone was seen a few times. V and J are TRBV3-1 (or the pseudogene TRBV3-2) and TRBJ2-7, with 7 bases that match TRBD1. V shed 5 bases and J 2 bases; nucleotides not matched to a gene: 9. This CDR3 spans 15 amino acids. Germline CDR1 reads LGHDT; CDR2 reads YNNKEL (reference sequence). The CDR3 coding sequence is TGTGCCAGCAGCAGATCCGACAGGGCTCCCTACGAGCAGTACTTC. Translation: CASSRSDRAPYEQYF.

The chain is built from TRBV19 and TRBJ2-5; D is possibly TRBD1 or TRBD2 (5 bases each). Deletions cut 6 bases from V and 5 bases from J, with 13 bases between. The CDR3 runs to 13 residues. Germline V gene lookup returns CDR1 LNHDA and CDR2 SQIVND (reference sequence). CDR3 nucleotides: TGTGCCAGTAGGGGGACGGCGGAGGAGACCCAGTACTTC. This translates into CASRGTAEETQYF.

The sample holds a few counts of this clone. The V and J genes are TRBV28 and TRBJ1-4; D is perhaps TRBD1 (5 bases). The germline V and J ends were trimmed by 3 bases and 8 bases, with 16 bases remaining between them. Germline V gene sequence: CDR1 MDHEN, CDR2 SYDVKM. This CDR3 region has 15 residues. The CDR3 DNA is TGTGCCAGCAGTTTCAGGATGGGGCGAGGGGAAAAACTGTTTTTT. Amino acid sequence: CASSFRMGRGEKLFF.

The CDR3 bases are TGTGCCAGTAAGACCGACAGATTCACAGATACGCAGTATTTT. As protein: CASKTDRFTDTQYF. V gene TRBV19 combines with J gene TRBJ2-3; D may be TRBD1 (5 bases). This CDR3 spans 14 amino acids. The V gene's germline CDR1 is LNHDA and CDR2 SQIVND (reference sequence). V was shortened by 7 bases and J by 2 bases, with 13 bases between the two germline ends.

The chain employs TRBV19 and TRBJ2-7, with TRBD1 matching 9 bases. Germline V lookup: CDR1 LNHDA, CDR2 SQIVND (reference sequence). This CDR3 comprises 14 residues. V shed 4 bases, J shed 4 bases, and the junction held 5 bases outside the gene matches. CDR3 DNA: TGTGCCAGTAGTAGTACAGGGGGCGGGTACGAGCAGTACTTC. It translates to CASSSTGGGYEQYF.

The chain links TRBV28 to TRBJ1-2, with D perhaps matching TRBD1 (6 bases). This CDR3 has 14 amino acids. CDR1 is MDHEN and CDR2 is SYDVKM in the germline V gene. V shed 3 bases and J shed 7 bases, with 15 bases lying between them. This CDR3 reads CASSFLDRRGGYTF. For the CDR3, the DNA is TGTGCCAGCAGTTTCTTGGACAGACGGGGTGGCTACACCTTC.